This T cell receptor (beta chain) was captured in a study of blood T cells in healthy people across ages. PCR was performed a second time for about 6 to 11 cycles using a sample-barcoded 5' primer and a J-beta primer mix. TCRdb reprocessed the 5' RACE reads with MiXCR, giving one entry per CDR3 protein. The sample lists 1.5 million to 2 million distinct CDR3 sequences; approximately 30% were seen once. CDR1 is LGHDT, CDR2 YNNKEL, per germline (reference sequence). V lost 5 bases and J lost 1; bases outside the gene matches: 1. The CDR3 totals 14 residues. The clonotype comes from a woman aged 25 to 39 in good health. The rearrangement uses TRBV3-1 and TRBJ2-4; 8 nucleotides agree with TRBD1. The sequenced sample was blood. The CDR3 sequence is CASSYRGAKNIQYF. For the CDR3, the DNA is TGTGCCAGCAGCTACAGGGGGGCCAAAAACATTCAGTACTTC. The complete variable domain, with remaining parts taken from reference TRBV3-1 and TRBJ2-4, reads DTAVSQTPKYLVTQMGNDKSIKCEQNLGHDTMYWYKQDSKKFLKIMFSYNNKELIINETVPNRFSPKSPDKAHLNLHINSLELGDSAVYFCASSYRGAKNIQYFGAGTRLSVL.